This T cell receptor beta chain emerged from a study of control samples from healthy donors and cancer patients. This clone showed up just once. Using immunoSEQ multiplex PCR, the repertoire was profiled, and TCRdb retains in-frame clones only, with some absent. This repertoire shows approximately 170,000 clones, approximately 92% found once; its top ten account for 1.4%. The sample was blood. The receptor was derived from a young man in good health.

The CDR3: CASMLIPRGTGDLYGYTF. The CDR3 nucleotides read TGTGCCAGCATGCTCATCCCCCGGGGGACAGGTGACCTCTATGGCTACACCTTC. The J gene is TRBJ1-2, the V gene TRBV5-4; TRBD1 matches 8 bases. The germline V gene has CDR1 SGHNT and CDR2 YYREEE (reference sequence). The CDR3 is 18 amino acids. J lost 4 bases, V lost 6 bases, and 20 bases had no gene match.